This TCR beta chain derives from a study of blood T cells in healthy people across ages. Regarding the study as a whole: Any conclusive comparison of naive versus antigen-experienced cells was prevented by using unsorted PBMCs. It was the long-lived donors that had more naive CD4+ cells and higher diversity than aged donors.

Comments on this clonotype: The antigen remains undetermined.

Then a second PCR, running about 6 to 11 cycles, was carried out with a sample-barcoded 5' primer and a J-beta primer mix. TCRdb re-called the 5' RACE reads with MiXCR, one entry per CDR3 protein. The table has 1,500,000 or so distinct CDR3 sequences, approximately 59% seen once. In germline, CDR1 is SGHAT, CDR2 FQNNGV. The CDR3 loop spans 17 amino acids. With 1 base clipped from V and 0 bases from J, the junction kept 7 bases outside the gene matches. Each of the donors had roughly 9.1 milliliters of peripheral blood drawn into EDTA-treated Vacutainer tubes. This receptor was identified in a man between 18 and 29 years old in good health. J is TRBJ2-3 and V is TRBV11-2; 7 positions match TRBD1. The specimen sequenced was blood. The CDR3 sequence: CASSLAPGTVSTDTQYF. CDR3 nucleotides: TGTGCCAGCAGCTTAGCCCCCGGGACAGTCAGCACAGATACGCAGTATTTT.